The source of this T cell receptor (beta chain) is a study of read filtering for tumor transcriptome and immune sequencing. This clonotype has at least ten counts. From germline, CDR1 is DFQATT and CDR2 SNEGSKA (reference sequence). There are 17 residues in the CDR3. V dropped 6 bases and J dropped 3 bases, with 27 bases sitting between them. This library used roughly 400 ng RNA and molecular barcoded adaptors spanning alpha/delta and beta/gamma chains. Via MiXCR, TCRdb re-called the reads, giving one row per CDR3 protein. The table includes about 57,000 distinct CDR3 sequences, more than 20% detected once.

Sequenced sample: a population of CD138-negative cells sorted from bone marrow. The chain recombines TRBV20-1 with TRBJ2-7; D ambiguous. The receptor's source is a donor aged 40 or over with multiple myeloma. CDR3 nucleotide sequence: TGCAGTGCCCCCACCCCCGGACCCCCGCTTCGAGACTACGAGCAGTACTTC. Its translation is CSAPTPGPPLRDYEQYF.